The clone carrying this T cell receptor (beta chain) is a singleton in its sample. The antigen remains undetermined. The data were obtained in a study of response to subunit inactivated influenza vaccine. Study-level findings and limits: Authors suggested few new T cells are recruited by each seasonal influenza vaccination.

TCRdb itself ran the RT-PCR reads through MiXCR, one entry per CDR3 protein. Here the sample spans approximately 230,000 distinct CDR3 sequences, 12% being singletons. Unmatched junction bases numbered 6, after V lost 4 bases and J lost 3 bases. CDR3 length: 16 amino acids. Germline lookup yields CDR1 LGHNA and CDR2 YSLEER. This clonotype was sampled from a man aged 45 to 65 who received an inactivated influenza vaccine. The source was non-naive T cells sorted from PBMCs, collected roughly 2 weeks before vaccination. This sequence joins TRBV4-3 and TRBJ2-1; TRBD2 aligns across 10 bases. CDR3 protein: CASSPRTSGDYNEQFF. In nucleotides, the CDR3 is TGCGCCAGCAGCCCCCGGACTAGCGGAGACTACAATGAGCAGTTCTTC.